The 3 T cell receptor beta chains below come from one sample, sequenced in a study of blood T cells in healthy people across ages. The second PCR ran about 6 to 12 cycles with a sample-barcoded 5' primer and J-beta primers. TCRdb called the 5' RACE reads again in MiXCR, with one record for every CDR3 protein. The table records just over 1 million distinct CDR3 sequences, more than 40% of them present only once. The sample was blood. Every receptor here comes from a woman in her fifties or sixties in good health.

The rearrangement joins TRBV12-3 or TRBV12-4 to TRBJ1-1; tentatively, D is TRBD1 (6 bases). The CDR3 is 17 residues long. The V end was cut by 5 bases, the J end by 0 bases, with 19 bases between. The CDR3 reads CASSPGVSVRMNTEAFF. The CDR3 DNA sequence: TGTGCCAGCAGTCCAGGGGTGTCAGTGAGAATGAACACTGAAGCTTTCTTT.

The gene calls are TRBV5-5 and TRBJ1-4, with 7 bases identical to TRBD1. The CDR3 totals 16 residues. CDR1 and CDR2 (germline): SGHKS, YYEKEE (reference sequence). The J segment lost 5 bases and the V segment lost 5 bases, leaving 12 bases of the junction unmatched. CDR3 protein: CASSRHPGQLNEKLFF. CDR3 coding DNA: TGTGCCAGCAGTCGGCATCCGGGACAGTTAAATGAAAAACTGTTTTTT.

Points on this clonotype: A read error may be the cause here, since a much bigger clone is one base away. This chain uses TRBV27 with TRBJ2-7, with 10 bases fitting TRBD1. V was pared by 3 bases and J by 2 bases, with 4 bases of the junction left unmatched. Germline CDR1 reads MNHEY; CDR2 reads SMNVEV (reference sequence). The length of the CDR3 is 15 residues. The chain's CDR3 is CASSFGGTGAYEQYF. CDR3 DNA: TGTGCCAGCAGTTTCGGGGGGACAGGGGCCTACGAGCAGTACTTC.